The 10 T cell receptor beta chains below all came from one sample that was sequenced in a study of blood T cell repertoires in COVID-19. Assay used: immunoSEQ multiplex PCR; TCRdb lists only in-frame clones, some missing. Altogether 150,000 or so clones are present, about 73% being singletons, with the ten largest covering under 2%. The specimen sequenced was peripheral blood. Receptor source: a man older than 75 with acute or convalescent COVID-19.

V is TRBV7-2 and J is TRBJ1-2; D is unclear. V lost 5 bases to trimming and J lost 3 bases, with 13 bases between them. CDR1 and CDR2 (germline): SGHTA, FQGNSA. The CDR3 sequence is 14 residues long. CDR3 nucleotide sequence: TGTGCCAGCAGCCAACGCCCAGGATACTATGGCTACACCTTC. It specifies CASSQRPGYYGYTF.

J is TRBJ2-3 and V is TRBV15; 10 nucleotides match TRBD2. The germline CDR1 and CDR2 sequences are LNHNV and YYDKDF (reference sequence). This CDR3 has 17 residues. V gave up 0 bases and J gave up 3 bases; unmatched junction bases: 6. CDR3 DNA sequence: TGTGCCACCAGCAGAGATGCCAGCGGGGGGGCAACAGATACGCAGTATTTT. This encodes CATSRDASGGATDTQYF. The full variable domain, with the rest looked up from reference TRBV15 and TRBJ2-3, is DAMVIQNPRYQVTQFGKPVTLSCSQTLNHNVMYWYQQKSSQAPKLLFHYYDKDFNNEADTPDNFQSRRPNTSFCFLDIRSPGLGDTAMYLCATSRDASGGATDTQYFGPGTRLTVL.

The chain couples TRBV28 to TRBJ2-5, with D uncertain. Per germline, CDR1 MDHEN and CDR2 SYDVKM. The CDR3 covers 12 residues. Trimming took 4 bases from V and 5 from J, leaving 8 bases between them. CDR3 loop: CASSSPRETQYF. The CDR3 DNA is TGTGCCAGCAGTTCCCCGCGGGAGACCCAGTACTTC.

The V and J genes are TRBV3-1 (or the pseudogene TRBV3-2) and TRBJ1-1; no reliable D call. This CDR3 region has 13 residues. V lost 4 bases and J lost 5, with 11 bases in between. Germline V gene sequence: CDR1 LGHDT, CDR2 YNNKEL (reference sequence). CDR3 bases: TGTGCCAGCAGCCGGAGGGAAGGTACTGAAGCTTTCTTT. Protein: CASSRREGTEAFF.

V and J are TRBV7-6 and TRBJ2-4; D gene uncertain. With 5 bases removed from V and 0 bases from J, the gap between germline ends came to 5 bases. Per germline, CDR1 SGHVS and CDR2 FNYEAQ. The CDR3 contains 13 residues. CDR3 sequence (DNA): TGTGCCAGCAGCCCAATAGCCAAAAACATTCAGTACTTC. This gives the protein CASSPIAKNIQYF.

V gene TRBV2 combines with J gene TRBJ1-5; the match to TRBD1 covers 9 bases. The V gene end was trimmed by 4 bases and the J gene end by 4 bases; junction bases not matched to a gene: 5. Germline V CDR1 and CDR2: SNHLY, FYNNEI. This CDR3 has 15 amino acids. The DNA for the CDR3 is TGTGCCAGCAGTGGCAACAGGGGGCAAAATCAGCCCCAGCATTTT. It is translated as CASSGNRGQNQPQHF.

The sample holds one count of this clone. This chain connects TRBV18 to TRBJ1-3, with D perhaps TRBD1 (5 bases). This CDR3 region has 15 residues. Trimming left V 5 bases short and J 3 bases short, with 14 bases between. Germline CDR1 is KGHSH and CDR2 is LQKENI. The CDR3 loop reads CASSIDRLGGNTIYF. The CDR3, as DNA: TGTGCCAGCTCAATCGACAGACTCGGTGGAAACACCATATATTTT.

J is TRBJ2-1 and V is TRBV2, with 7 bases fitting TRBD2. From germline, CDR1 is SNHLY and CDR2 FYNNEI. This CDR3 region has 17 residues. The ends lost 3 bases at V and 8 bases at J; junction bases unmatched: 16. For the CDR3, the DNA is TGTGCCAGCAGTGACGCCGGGACTACACCACTTGGCGATGAGCAGTTCTTC. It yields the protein CASSDAGTTPLGDEQFF.

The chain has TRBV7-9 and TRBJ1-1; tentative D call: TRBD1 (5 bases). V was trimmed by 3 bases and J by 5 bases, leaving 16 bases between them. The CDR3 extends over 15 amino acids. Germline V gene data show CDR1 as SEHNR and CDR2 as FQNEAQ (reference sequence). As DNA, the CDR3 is TGTGCCAGCAGCTTTTTCCCCGGGGGGAAGACTGAAGCTTTCTTT. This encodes CASSFFPGGKTEAFF. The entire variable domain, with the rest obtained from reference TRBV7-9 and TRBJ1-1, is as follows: DTGVSQNPRHKITKRGQNVTFRCDPISEHNRLYWYRQTLGQGPEFLTYFQNEAQLEKSRLLSDRFSAERPKGSFSTLEIQRTEQGDSAMYLCASSFFPGGKTEAFFGQGTRLTVV.

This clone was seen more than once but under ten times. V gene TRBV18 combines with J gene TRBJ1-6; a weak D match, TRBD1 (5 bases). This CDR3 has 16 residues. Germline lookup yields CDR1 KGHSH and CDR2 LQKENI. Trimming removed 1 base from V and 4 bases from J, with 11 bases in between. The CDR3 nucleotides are TGTGCCAGCTCACCACAGATGGCAGGGTATAATTCACCCCTCCACTTT. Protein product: CASSPQMAGYNSPLHF.